This is a list of T cell receptor beta chains from one sample in a study of cytomegalovirus exposure and HLA in healthy donors. Assay used: immunoSEQ multiplex PCR; TCRdb lists only in-frame clones, some missing. The table records some 130,000 clones, 60% to 80% of them present only once. Sequenced input: PBMCs. All receptors come from a woman aged 55-69 years in good health and CMV-seropositive. Both conserved end residues are part of each CDR3. D genes are given only for firm matches. Some rows mark clone size as missing; the rest say once, few, many or name a class of expanded clone.

j_gene | d_gene | abundance | v_gene | CDR3aa | CDR3nt
TRBJ2-1 | - | - | TRBV11-2 | CASSLDRREQFF | TGTGCCAGCAGCTTAGATCGTCGGGAGCAGTTCTTC
TRBJ2-5 | TRBD1 | once | TRBV6-6 | CASSNYKGQQETQYF | TGTGCCAGCAGTAATTATAAGGGACAGCAAGAGACCCAGTACTTC
TRBJ1-2 | - | - | TRBV4-1 | CASSQGGGGGAYGYTF | TGCGCCAGCAGCCAAGGGGGAGGGGGGGGCGCCTATGGCTACACCTTC
TRBJ1-1 | - | - | TRBV6-4 | CANTPLQGLGPTNTEAFF | TGTGCCAATACACCCCTTCAGGGGCTTGGGCCGACGAACACTGAAGCTTTCTTT
TRBJ1-2 | - | - | TRBV6-5 | CASSYDGGYYGYTF | TGTGCCAGCAGTTACGACGGGGGTTACTATGGCTACACCTTC
TRBJ1-2 | TRBD1 | - | TRBV7-2 | CASTLTGVYGYTF | TGTGCCAGCACCCTGACAGGGGTCTATGGCTACACCTTC
TRBJ1-5 | - | - | TRBV27 | CASSRDRNQPQHF | TGTGCCAGCAGTCGAGACAGGAATCAGCCCCAGCATTTT
TRBJ2-2 | - | - | TRBV9 | CASSVVYGELFF | TGTGCCAGCAGCGTAGTCTACGGGGAGCTGTTTTTT
TRBJ1-1 | TRBD1 | - | TRBV5-4 | CASRGTVMNTEAFF | TGTGCCAGCAGGGGGACAGTTATGAACACTGAAGCTTTCTTT
TRBJ1-1 | - | - | TRBV4-1 | CASSQVRSRSMNTEAFF | TGCGCCAGCAGCCAAGTGAGATCACGGTCTATGAACACTGAAGCTTTCTTT
TRBJ2-5 | TRBD2 | few | TRBV6-6 | CASLSGGAGETQYF | TGTGCCAGCCTTAGCGGGGGGGCCGGAGAGACCCAGTACTTC
TRBJ1-2 | - | - | TRBV2 | CASRRDGEASYGYTF | TGTGCCAGCAGGCGGGACGGCGAGGCAAGCTATGGCTACACCTTC
TRBJ1-4 | TRBD1 | once | TRBV5-4 | CASSLPNRGGTNEKLFF | TGTGCCAGCAGCTTGCCCAACAGGGGCGGCACTAATGAAAAACTGTTTTTT
TRBJ1-5 | - | - | TRBV7-9 | CASSFQGNQPQHF | TGTGCCAGCAGCTTTCAGGGGAATCAGCCCCAGCATTTT